The rows below give T cell receptor beta chains drawn from one sample of a study of blood T cell repertoires in COVID-19. The repertoire was sequenced with immunoSEQ multiplex PCR; TCRdb's copy has only in-frame clones and lacks some. The sample consists of some 400,000 clones, 87% of them appearing once. The sequenced sample consisted of peripheral blood. The receptors were gathered from a woman aged 60-70 years with COVID-19, enrolled during active disease. Each CDR3 is given without its conserved first and last residue. The listing skips clone size in some rows; elsewhere it reads once, few, many or a size class.

j_call: TRBJ1-1; clone_size: -; v_call: TRBV7-3; cdr3_aa: ASMTTHGTGAEAF
j_call: TRBJ1-1; clone_size: -; v_call: TRBV7-3; cdr3_aa: ASSHNVNTEAF
j_call: TRBJ1-5; clone_size: -; v_call: TRBV30; cdr3_aa: AYNRGINQPQH
j_call: TRBJ1-1; clone_size: -; v_call: TRBV15; cdr3_aa: ATSRAPGTGGQLYMNTEAF
j_call: TRBJ2-3; clone_size: -; v_call: TRBV28; cdr3_aa: ASTTFQGGRGDTQY
j_call: TRBJ1-4; clone_size: -; v_call: TRBV12-5; cdr3_aa: ASGLGTLEREKLF
j_call: TRBJ1-6; clone_size: -; v_call: TRBV5-1; cdr3_aa: ASSPGQGTFSPLH
j_call: TRBJ1-6; clone_size: -; v_call: TRBV27; cdr3_aa: ASRPGTVYNSPLH
j_call: TRBJ2-5; clone_size: -; v_call: TRBV7-9; cdr3_aa: ASSWYSGGTSRETQY
j_call: TRBJ1-2; clone_size: -; v_call: TRBV6-5; cdr3_aa: ASTRGVSGYT
j_call: TRBJ2-5; clone_size: -; v_call: TRBV9; cdr3_aa: ASSHRDRAPETQY
j_call: TRBJ2-3; clone_size: -; v_call: TRBV9; cdr3_aa: ASSDGPHGTDTQY
j_call: TRBJ1-2; clone_size: few; v_call: TRBV5-4; cdr3_aa: ASSLPHRDGYT
j_call: TRBJ1-5; clone_size: -; v_call: TRBV28; cdr3_aa: ASSFILGNQPQH
j_call: TRBJ1-3; clone_size: -; v_call: TRBV7-6; cdr3_aa: ASSLGTSTSGNTIY
j_call: TRBJ1-3; clone_size: few; v_call: TRBV15; cdr3_aa: ATSRDSRGVWNTIY
j_call: TRBJ2-1; clone_size: -; v_call: TRBV6-5; cdr3_aa: ASSPRGSSYNEQF
j_call: TRBJ1-2; clone_size: once; v_call: TRBV29-1; cdr3_aa: SVDRAQLTGYT
j_call: TRBJ2-1; clone_size: -; v_call: TRBV6-5; cdr3_aa: ASRPGAFSDEQF
j_call: TRBJ2-7; clone_size: -; v_call: TRBV5-8; cdr3_aa: ASSLWLTGGYEQY
j_call: TRBJ1-3; clone_size: -; v_call: TRBV7-8; cdr3_aa: ASSPYDRGIESGNTIY
j_call: TRBJ1-1; clone_size: -; v_call: TRBV15; cdr3_aa: ATSRGDSLTEAF
j_call: TRBJ1-6; clone_size: -; v_call: TRBV30; cdr3_aa: AWSVSLFGSDRSPLH
j_call: TRBJ1-4; clone_size: -; v_call: TRBV28; cdr3_aa: ASRYRDTNEKLF
j_call: TRBJ1-2; clone_size: -; v_call: TRBV4-2; cdr3_aa: ASSSAGGTNYGYT